A selection of T cell receptor beta chains follows, all from one sample in a study of blood T cell repertoires in COVID-19. Profiling relied on immunoSEQ multiplex PCR, and the TCRdb table lists in-frame clones only, not all of them. The sample lists some 80,000 clones; about 86% were seen once. The sample taken for sequencing was peripheral blood. These receptor sequences come from an elderly woman in a cohort sampled during active or convalescent COVID-19. CDR3s include the opening cysteine and the closing phenylalanine or tryptophan. The D gene is left open where the match is weak. Rows may omit the clone size; those that give it use once, few, many or a size class.

j_gene	d_gene	v_gene	abundance	CDR3nt	CDR3aa
TRBJ1-2	NA	TRBV5-1	NA	TGCGCCAGCAGCTTTAATGGACGAGGGGGTGATGGCTACACCTTC	CASSFNGRGGDGYTF
TRBJ2-1	TRBD1	TRBV18	NA	TGTGCCAGCACGAGACAGGGGGCATCCTACAATGAGCAGTTCTTC	CASTRQGASYNEQFF
TRBJ2-1	TRBD2	TRBV11-3	NA	TGTGCCAGCAGCTTAGTGGGGACTAGCGGCTACAATGAGCAGTTCTTC	CASSLVGTSGYNEQFF
TRBJ1-6	NA	TRBV14	NA	TGTGCCAGCAGCCCCGGAGTCAGTAGGGGCCCGAGGCAGTATTCACCCCTCCACTTT	CASSPGVSRGPRQYSPLHF
TRBJ1-2	NA	TRBV28	NA	TGTGCCAGCAGTTTATCGGTGCCGAACTATGGCTACACCTTC	CASSLSVPNYGYTF
TRBJ2-5	TRBD2	TRBV11-2	NA	TGTGCCAGCACCGCGGGGGTTTCAGAGACCCAGTACTTC	CASTAGVSETQYF
TRBJ2-5	NA	TRBV15	NA	TGTGCCACCAGCATACGCTCTGGGGCCTCGGAGTACTTC	CATSIRSGASEYF
TRBJ2-3	TRBD2	TRBV9	NA	TGTGCCAGCAGCGTAGCGGGAGGGGTAGATACGCAGTATTTT	CASSVAGGVDTQYF
TRBJ2-1	TRBD2	TRBV7-9	NA	TGTGCCAGCAGCTTAAGCGGGAGTCAGCAGTTCTTC	CASSLSGSQQFF
TRBJ2-2	NA	TRBV11-2	NA	TGTGCCAGCAGCTTACAGTGGACCGGGGAGCTGTTTTTT	CASSLQWTGELFF
TRBJ1-1	NA	TRBV28	NA	TGTGCCAGCTATGGACAGATGAACACTGAAGCTTTCTTT	CASYGQMNTEAFF
TRBJ1-6	TRBD1	TRBV5-1	few	TGCGCCAGCAGCTTTTTCGGGACAGATAGTGATTCACCCCTCCACTTT	CASSFFGTDSDSPLHF
TRBJ1-5	NA	TRBV7-8	NA	TGTGCCAGCAGCTTAGCGGCAGGTTATAGCAATCAGCCCCAGCATTTT	CASSLAAGYSNQPQHF
TRBJ1-2	NA	TRBV5-8	NA	TGTGCCAGCAGCTTCGGTGGCTACACCTTC	CASSFGGYTF
TRBJ1-1	TRBD1	TRBV19	NA	TGTGCCAGTAGTACGATAAACAGGGGAGGGAACACTGAAGCTTTCTTT	CASSTINRGGNTEAFF
TRBJ1-5	NA	TRBV7-2	NA	TGTGCCAGCAGCTTACAGGGATATCAGCCCCAGCATTTT	CASSLQGYQPQHF
TRBJ1-5	NA	TRBV24-1	NA	TGTGCCACCAGTGACTCCGGGCAGGGGCCAAATCAGCCCCAGCATTTT	CATSDSGQGPNQPQHF
TRBJ2-1	TRBD2	TRBV2	once	TGTGCCAGCAGTGATTATGGGCGGGGGGGGAATGAGCAGTTCTTC	CASSDYGRGGNEQFF
TRBJ1-5	TRBD1	TRBV6-5	once	TGTGCCAGCAGCAGACAGGGAAATCAGCCCCAGCATTTT	CASSRQGNQPQHF
TRBJ2-5	TRBD2	TRBV24-1	few	TGTGCCACCAGTGATAGGGCTAGCGGGAGGGAGACCCAGTACTTC	CATSDRASGRETQYF
TRBJ1-1	NA	TRBV5-1	once	TGCGCCAGCAGCTTACAGGGCACTGAAGCTTTCTTT	CASSLQGTEAFF
TRBJ1-4	NA	TRBV9	NA	TGTGCCAGCAGCGGCACAGTGACAACTAATGAAAAACTGTTTTTT	CASSGTVTTNEKLFF
TRBJ1-6	NA	TRBV3-1/TRBV3-2	NA	TGTGCCAGCAGCTCCGGGACACGGGCAAATTCACCCCTCCACTTT	CASSSGTRANSPLHF
TRBJ2-1	TRBD2	TRBV19	NA	TGTGCCAGTAGTATAATGGCTAGCGGGACCAATGAGCAGTTCTTC	CASSIMASGTNEQFF
TRBJ2-2	NA	TRBV21-1	NA	TGTGCCAGCAGCAAAGTTCAACCGGGGCGACAGGGCACGAACACCGGGGAGCTGTTTTTT	CASSKVQPGRQGTNTGELFF
TRBJ1-1	NA	TRBV18	NA	TGTGCCAGCTCACCACCGTCTCGGCAGGCACGGAACACTGAAGCTTTCTTT	CASSPPSRQARNTEAFF
TRBJ2-1	NA	TRBV7-3	NA	TGTGCCAGCAGCGCGTCTAGCGCCCTAAATGAGCAGTTCTTC	CASSASSALNEQFF
TRBJ1-1	NA	TRBV7-9	NA	TGTGCCAGCAGCTTGTACAGACAGCTGAACACTGAAGCTTTCTTT	CASSLYRQLNTEAFF
TRBJ1-4	NA	TRBV28	NA	TGTGCCAGCTGGCGGGGGGTTGGTGAAAAACTGTTTTTT	CASWRGVGEKLFF
TRBJ2-7	TRBD1	TRBV6-5	once	TGTGCCAGCAGTTACTCAGGACAGGGGGTCTACGAGCAGTACTTC	CASSYSGQGVYEQYF
TRBJ1-1	TRBD1	TRBV24-1	NA	TGTGCCACCTTGAAGAGCGGACAGGTCCTTCGCGGGGCGGACACTGAAGCTTTCTTT	CATLKSGQVLRGADTEAFF
TRBJ2-1	TRBD1	TRBV19	NA	TGTGCCAGTAGTGGACAGGGACCTCGAAATGAGCAGTTCTTC	CASSGQGPRNEQFF
TRBJ2-2	NA	TRBV5-1	NA	TGCGCCAGCAGCCTCAACACCGGGGAGCTGTTTTTT	CASSLNTGELFF
TRBJ1-2	NA	TRBV28	NA	TGTGCCAGCAGCAATCGGTATGGCTACACCTTC	CASSNRYGYTF
TRBJ1-2	NA	TRBV27	NA	TGTGCCAGCAGTTTAGGAGGGGATGGCTACACCTTC	CASSLGGDGYTF
TRBJ2-1	TRBD1	TRBV7-9	NA	TGTGCCAGCAGCTTCGACAGGGGAGATTACAATGAGCAGTTCTTC	CASSFDRGDYNEQFF
TRBJ1-3	NA	TRBV9	NA	TGTGCCAGCAGCGTAGGCACAGCTGGAAACACCATATATTTT	CASSVGTAGNTIYF
TRBJ2-1	TRBD2	TRBV28	NA	TGTGCCAGCAGTACCTCGACGGGACAGGGGACTAGCGGGAGGGTCTATGAGCAGTTCTTC	CASSTSTGQGTSGRVYEQFF
TRBJ2-5	TRBD1	TRBV23-1	NA	TGCGCCAGCAGTCAATCGCCCGGACAGGGGGGGGGAGAGACCCAGTACTTC	CASSQSPGQGGGETQYF
TRBJ2-3	TRBD2	TRBV5-1	NA	TGCGCCAGCAGCTTACTAGCGGGGGGCACAGATACGCAGTATTTT	CASSLLAGGTDTQYF
TRBJ1-1	NA	TRBV19	NA	TGTGCCAGTAGTATCGGCAGGAGGACTGAAGCTTTCTTT	CASSIGRRTEAFF
TRBJ1-1	NA	TRBV10-3	NA	TGTGCCATCAGTGGGACTGCATCTGAAGCTTTCTTT	CAISGTASEAFF
TRBJ1-5	NA	TRBV19	NA	TGTGCCAGTAGTATTGAGGTCAGGGGCCGCAATCAGCCCCAGCATTTT	CASSIEVRGRNQPQHF
TRBJ1-4	NA	TRBV30	few	TGTGCCTGGAGTGTAGGGTCTCACAGGGAGGGAACTGAAAAACTGTTTTTT	CAWSVGSHREGTEKLFF
TRBJ1-2	TRBD1	TRBV5-1	few	TGCGCCAGCAGCTTGGGACAGGGGACGCCCTATGGCTACACCTTC	CASSLGQGTPYGYTF
TRBJ2-1	NA	TRBV3-1/TRBV3-2	NA	TGTGCCAGCAGCCAAGATCTGGACTCAGAGCAGTTCTTC	CASSQDLDSEQFF
TRBJ1-1	NA	TRBV2	NA	TGTGCCAGCAGTGATGGGCAGACCGTTCGGACTGAAGCTTTCTTT	CASSDGQTVRTEAFF
TRBJ1-4	NA	TRBV3-1/TRBV3-2	NA	TGTGCCAGCAGCCAAGATGGGGACACCCTGTTTTTT	CASSQDGDTLFF
TRBJ2-2	TRBD1	TRBV3-1/TRBV3-2	NA	TGTGCCAGCACCAGGACAGGGGGCTTGGCCGGGGAGCTGTTTTTT	CASTRTGGLAGELFF